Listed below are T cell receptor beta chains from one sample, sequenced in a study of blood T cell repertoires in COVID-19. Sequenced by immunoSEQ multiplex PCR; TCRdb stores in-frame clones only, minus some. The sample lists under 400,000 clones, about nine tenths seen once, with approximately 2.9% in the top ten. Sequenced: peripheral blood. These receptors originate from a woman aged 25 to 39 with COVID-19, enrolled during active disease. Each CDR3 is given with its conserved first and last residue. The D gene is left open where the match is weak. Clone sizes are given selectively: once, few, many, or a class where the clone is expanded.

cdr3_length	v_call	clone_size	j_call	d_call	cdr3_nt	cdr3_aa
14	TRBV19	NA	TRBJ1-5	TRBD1	TGTGCCAGTAGTCCGACAGGGGGGCATCAGCCCCAGCATTTT	CASSPTGGHQPQHF
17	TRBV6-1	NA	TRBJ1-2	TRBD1	TGTGCCAGCAGTGAAACTGGGACAGGGGCGAGTTCCGGTGGCTACACCTTC	CASSETGTGASSGGYTF
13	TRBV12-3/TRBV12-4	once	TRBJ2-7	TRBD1	TGTGCCAGCAGACTCGACAGGGAATCGAAGCAGTACTTC	CASRLDRESKQYF
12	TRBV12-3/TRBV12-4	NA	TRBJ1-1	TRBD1	TGTGCCAGCAGGGACAGGGCAACTGAAGCTTTCTTT	CASRDRATEAFF
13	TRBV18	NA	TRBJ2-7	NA	TGTGCCAGCTCACCGGACAAGAACTACGAGCAGTACTTC	CASSPDKNYEQYF
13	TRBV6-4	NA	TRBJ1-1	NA	TGTGCCAGCAGGGGGGGTGGGAACACTGAAGCTTTCTTT	CASRGGGNTEAFF
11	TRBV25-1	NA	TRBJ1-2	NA	TGTGCCAGTCAGGGATACTATGGCTACACCTTC	CASQGYYGYTF
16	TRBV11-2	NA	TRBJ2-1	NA	TGTGCCAGCAGCTTAATAGGGGACACAACATACAATGAGCAGTTCTTC	CASSLIGDTTYNEQFF
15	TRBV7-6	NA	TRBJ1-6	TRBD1	TGTGCCAGCAAACTTAGCGGACAGGGGAATTCACCCCTCCACTTT	CASKLSGQGNSPLHF
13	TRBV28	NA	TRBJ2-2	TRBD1	TGTGCCAGCACCCTCCAACAGGGGGGGGAGCTGTTTTTT	CASTLQQGGELFF
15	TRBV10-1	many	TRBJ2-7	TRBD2	TGCGCCAGCAGTGACTCAGGACTAGGAGGGGACGAGCAGTACTTC	CASSDSGLGGDEQYF
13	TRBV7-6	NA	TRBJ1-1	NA	TGTGCCAGCAGTCTCAAGCCGTACACTGAAGCTTTCTTT	CASSLKPYTEAFF
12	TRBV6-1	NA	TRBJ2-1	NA	TGTGCCAGCAGTGAAATGGAGGGCTTGGCGTTCTTC	CASSEMEGLAFF
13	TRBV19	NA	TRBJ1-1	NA	TGTGCCAGTAGTATAGGGTCCGCAGGGCAAGCTTTCTTT	CASSIGSAGQAFF
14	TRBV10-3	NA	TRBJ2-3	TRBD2	TGTGCCATCAGTGAGTCGGGGGAGGGAGATACGCAGTATTTT	CAISESGEGDTQYF
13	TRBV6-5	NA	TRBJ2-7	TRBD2	TGTGCCAGCAGTTACCGGACTAGAACCGAGCAGTACTTC	CASSYRTRTEQYF
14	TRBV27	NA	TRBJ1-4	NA	TGTGCCAGCAGTCCTCGCGGGGGGCGTGAAAAACTGTTTTTT	CASSPRGGREKLFF
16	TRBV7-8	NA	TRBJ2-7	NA	TGTGCCAGCAGCCGACCTAGGGGCACGGGAGCGAACGAGCAGTACTTC	CASSRPRGTGANEQYF
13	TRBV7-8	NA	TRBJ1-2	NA	TGTGCCAGCAGCCCAGGGACAATCTATGGCTACACCTTC	CASSPGTIYGYTF
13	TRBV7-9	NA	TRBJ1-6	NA	TGTGCCAGCAGCTTGCAGGGTAATTCACCCCTCCACTTT	CASSLQGNSPLHF
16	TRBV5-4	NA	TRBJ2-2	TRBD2	TGTGCCAGCAGCACCGTAGCGGGAGGGCCTCACGGGGAGCTGTTTTTT	CASSTVAGGPHGELFF
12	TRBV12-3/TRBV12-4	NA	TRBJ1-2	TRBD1	TGTGCCAGCAGTCCGACAGGGTCTGGCTACACCTTC	CASSPTGSGYTF
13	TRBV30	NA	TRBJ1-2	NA	TGTGCCTGGAGTGTAACTGATAGCTATGGCTACACCTTC	CAWSVTDSYGYTF
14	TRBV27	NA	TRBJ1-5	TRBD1	TGTGCCAGCAGCCAGGGACAGGGCAATCAGCCCCAGCATTTT	CASSQGQGNQPQHF
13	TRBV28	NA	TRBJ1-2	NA	TGTGCCAGCAGTTTGGGCAGGGGTGGTGGCTACACCTTC	CASSLGRGGGYTF
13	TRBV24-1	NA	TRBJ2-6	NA	TGTGCCACCAGTGACCCAGGGGCCAACGTCCTGACTTTC	CATSDPGANVLTF
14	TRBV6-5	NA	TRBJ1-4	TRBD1	TGTGCCAGCAGCCGGGACAGGTTAATCGAAAAACTGTTTTTT	CASSRDRLIEKLFF
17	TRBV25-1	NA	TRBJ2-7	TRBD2	TGTGCCAGCAGTCAAACAGGGATAGCGGGAATGATAGGGGAGCAGTACTTC	CASSQTGIAGMIGEQYF
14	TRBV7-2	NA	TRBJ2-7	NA	TGTGCCAGCAGCTTACAGGGAGGACCCTACGAGCAGTACTTC	CASSLQGGPYEQYF
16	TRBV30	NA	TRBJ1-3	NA	TGTGCCTGGAATACCAGGGGCCTCGGTTCTGGAAACACCATATATTTT	CAWNTRGLGSGNTIYF
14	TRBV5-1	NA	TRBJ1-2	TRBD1	TGCGCCAGCAGCTTGGGACAGGGGACCTATGGCTACACCTTC	CASSLGQGTYGYTF
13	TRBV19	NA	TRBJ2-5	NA	TGTGCCAGTAGTATAGACCAGGAAGAGACCCAGTACTTC	CASSIDQEETQYF
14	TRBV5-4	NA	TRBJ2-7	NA	TGTGCCAGCAGCTCTAGCGCGGATTCCTACGAGCAGTACTTC	CASSSSADSYEQYF
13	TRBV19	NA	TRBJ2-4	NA	TGTGCCACCCGAAGTAGTACCAAAAACATTCAGTACTTC	CATRSSTKNIQYF
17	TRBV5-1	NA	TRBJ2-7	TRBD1	TGCGCCAGCAGCTCGCTAGGGGGCGTACTAGGGGCCTACGAGCAGTACTTC	CASSSLGGVLGAYEQYF
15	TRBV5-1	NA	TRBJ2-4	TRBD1	TGCGCCAGCAGCTTGGAACCCGACAGGGGAAACATTCAGTACTTC	CASSLEPDRGNIQYF
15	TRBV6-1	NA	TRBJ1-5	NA	TGTGCCAGCAGAGAAGACAGGAGTAATGGTCAGCCCCAGCATTTT	CASREDRSNGQPQHF
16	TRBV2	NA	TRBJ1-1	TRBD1	TGTGCCAGCAGTGCGTTCGGGCAGGGGGCAATGACTGAAGCTTTCTTT	CASSAFGQGAMTEAFF
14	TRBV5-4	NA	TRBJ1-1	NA	TGTGCCAGCAGCTTGCCTGGACAAACCGGTGAAGCTTTCTTT	CASSLPGQTGEAFF
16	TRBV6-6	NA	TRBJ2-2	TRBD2	TGTGCCAGCAGTGGAGGGACTAGCGGGAGGCCCGGGGAGCTGTTTTTT	CASSGGTSGRPGELFF
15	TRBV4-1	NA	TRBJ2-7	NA	TGCGCCAGCAGCCAAGTACAGGGCGGTTCCTACGAGCAGTACTTC	CASSQVQGGSYEQYF